Each of the 9 T cell receptor beta chains below was sequenced from the same sample in a study of early T cells in non-severe SARS-CoV-2 infection. TCRdb fed the 5' RACE reads into MiXCR, producing one record per CDR3 protein. The sample lists tens of thousands of distinct CDR3 sequences; 13% to 15% were seen once. The sequencing used whole blood, collected at baseline. These receptors all come from an adult who was a healthcare worker with PCR-confirmed SARS-CoV-2 infection or an uninfected control (not recorded which).

This chain connects TRBV18 to TRBJ2-4; the D is unclear. This CDR3 contains 15 residues. Trimming cost V 6 bases and J 1 base, with 13 bases left between them. Looked up from germline, CDR1 is KGHSH and CDR2 is LQKENI. CDR3: CASSETHLAKNIQYF. The CDR3 DNA follows: TGTGCCAGCTCCGAGACACACCTCGCCAAAAACATTCAGTACTTC.

The chain employs TRBV19 and TRBJ1-5; D gene unclear. There are 15 residues in the CDR3. V lost 1 base, J lost 0 bases, and 7 bases lay in between. Germline V gene sequence: CDR1 LNHDA, CDR2 SQIVND (reference sequence). The CDR3 DNA is TGTGCCAGTAGTATAGTGGGGTATAGCAATCAGCCCCAGCATTTT. Translating gives CASSIVGYSNQPQHF.

CDR3 sequence: CRAPRRGTDTQYF. CDR3 coding DNA: TGCAGAGCTCCGAGGCGGGGCACAGATACGCAGTATTTT. The rearrangement links TRBV20-1 to TRBJ2-3; TRBD2 is a possible D gene (5 bases). The CDR3 consists of 13 residues. Germline V gene sequence: CDR1 DFQATT, CDR2 SNEGSKA (reference sequence).

The rearrangement links TRBV14 to TRBJ1-1, with D unresolved. The CDR3 sequence is 17 residues long. The germline V gene encodes CDR1 SGHDN and CDR2 FVKESK. V was trimmed by 4 bases and J by 4 bases, leaving 22 bases between them. Here the CDR3 reads CASSPNFVWGGSTEAFF. For the CDR3, the DNA is TGTGCCAGCAGCCCCAACTTTGTCTGGGGTGGGAGCACTGAAGCTTTCTTT.

The genes are TRBV28 and TRBJ2-7, with 8 bases matching TRBD1. Trimming removed 6 bases from V and 3 bases from J; junction bases left unmatched: 7. This CDR3 has 14 residues. Germline CDR1 reads MDHEN; CDR2 reads SYDVKM. CDR3 loop: CASRGGQGYYEQYF. The CDR3 bases are TGTGCCAGCAGGGGCGGACAGGGCTACTACGAGCAGTACTTC.

The chain couples TRBV20-1 to TRBJ2-1; D remains unclear. Trimming removed 6 bases at V and 0 bases at J, with 15 bases between. The CDR3 loop spans 15 amino acids. Germline loops: CDR1 DFQATT, CDR2 SNEGSKA (reference sequence). DNA for the CDR3: TGCAGTGCGATTCTACCGTCCAGCTCCTACAATGAGCAGTTCTTC. As protein: CSAILPSSSYNEQFF.

There are a few counts of this clonotype. The chain is built from TRBV5-1 and TRBJ1-1, with 8 nucleotides matching TRBD1. The germline gives CDR1 SGHRS, CDR2 YFSETQ. V was pared by 1 base and J by 3 bases, with 5 bases of the junction left unmatched. This CDR3 region has 15 residues. DNA for the CDR3: TGCGCCAGCAGCTTGTATCCGACAGGGGACACTGAAGCTTTCTTT. Amino acids: CASSLYPTGDTEAFF.

This clonotype was observed a handful of times. The chain carries TRBV6-6 and TRBJ2-3, with 10 bases identical to TRBD2. The CDR3 runs 12 residues. CDR1 MNHNY and CDR2 SVGAGI come from the germline V gene (reference sequence). J gave up 6 bases and V 8 bases, and 2 bases lay outside the gene matches. CDR3 region: CASGAGGDTQYF. The CDR3 region has the DNA TGTGCCAGCGGAGCGGGAGGGGATACGCAGTATTTT.

V and J are TRBV5-1 and TRBJ2-1, with 12 bases that match TRBD2. J was trimmed by 4 bases and V by 4 bases; bases with no gene match: 3. There are 15 residues in the CDR3. In germline, CDR1 is SGHRS, CDR2 YFSETQ. CDR3 in amino acids: CASSPTSGSYNEQFF. CDR3 bases: TGCGCCAGCAGCCCGACTAGCGGGAGTTACAATGAGCAGTTCTTC.